The 30 T cell receptor beta chains presented below share a single source sample, sequenced in a study of vaccination effects on CD4 cells after COVID-19. CD4+ T cells specific for antigen were expanded with viral peptide pools by the ViraFEST assay before sequencing. Subsequent to a culture period of 10 days, CD4+ T cells were isolated. Nobody among the vaccine recipients had prior SARS-CoV-2 infection (nucleocapsid antibodies were negative). Profiled with immunoSEQ multiplex PCR; TCRdb holds only in-frame clones, not every one. This table holds about 68,000 clones, roughly 80% found once. These TCRs' antigens remain unknown. The sequencing here drew on CD4+ T cells from PBMCs cultured with SARS-CoV-2 spike peptides, taken before COVID-19 vaccination. The receptor source for this set is a human donor who received a COVID-19 vaccine.

The V call is TRBV19, the J call TRBJ1-3; TRBD1 matches 8 bases. V shed 5 bases, J shed 4 bases, and the junction held 4 bases outside the gene matches. The CDR3 is 14 amino acids. Germline CDR1 LNHDA, CDR2 SQIVND (reference sequence). For the CDR3, the DNA is TGTGCCAGTAGTCCTTGGACAGGGGGAAACACCATATATTTT. It specifies CASSPWTGGNTIYF.

The chain uses TRBV5-6 and TRBJ1-2, with a possible D match to TRBD1 (5 bases). This CDR3 region has 13 residues. V lost 0 bases to trimming and J lost 7 bases, with 10 bases between them. Germline V gene lookup returns CDR1 SGHDT and CDR2 YYEEEE. CDR3 in amino acids: CASSLGREAGYTF. The CDR3, as DNA: TGTGCCAGCAGCTTGGGCAGGGAGGCTGGCTACACCTTC.

This chain uses TRBV5-6 with TRBJ1-5; D is unclear. The CDR3 is made up of 15 amino acids. The V end was cut by 0 bases, the J end by 0 bases, with 7 bases between. Germline CDR1 and CDR2: SGHDT and YYEEEE. DNA of the CDR3: TGTGCCAGCAGCTTGGGGGGATATAGCAATCAGCCCCAGCATTTT. Translated, it gives CASSLGGYSNQPQHF. The complete variable domain, with remaining parts taken from reference TRBV5-6 and TRBJ1-5, reads DAGVTQSPTHLIKTRGQQVTLRCSPKSGHDTVSWYQQALGQGPQFIFQYYEEEERQRGNFPDRFSGHQFPNYSSELNVNALLLGDSALYLCASSLGGYSNQPQHFGDGTRLSIL.

The gene calls are TRBV5-4 and TRBJ1-2, with unresolved D. Germline-derived CDR1 and CDR2 are SGHNT and YYREEE (reference sequence). The CDR3 is 13 residues long. Trimming took 4 bases from V and 4 from J, leaving 11 bases between them. CDR3 DNA sequence: TGTGCCAGCAGCGGGAAACCACTCTATGGCTACACCTTC. This encodes CASSGKPLYGYTF.

The genes are TRBV11-2 and TRBJ2-7; 8 bases are shared with TRBD1. The germline V gene encodes CDR1 SGHAT and CDR2 FQNNGV. The J segment lost 6 bases and the V segment lost 5 bases, leaving 9 bases of the junction unmatched. The CDR3 totals 14 residues. CDR3 region: CASSRDRGIGEQYV. The CDR3 DNA sequence: TGTGCCAGCAGCCGCGACAGGGGTATCGGCGAGCAGTACGTC.

This chain joins TRBV9 and TRBJ2-7, with 7 bases that match TRBD1. This CDR3 region has 14 residues. Germline lookup yields CDR1 SGDLS and CDR2 YYNGEE. Germline trimming cut 4 bases from V and 1 base from J; bases unmatched to any gene: 5. In DNA, the CDR3 is TGTGCCAGCAGCCTGAGGACAGGTTCCTACGAGCAGTACGTC. It translates to CASSLRTGSYEQYV.

This chain uses TRBV6-5 with TRBJ2-3, with unresolved D. This CDR3 has 16 amino acids. The germline V and J ends were trimmed by 2 bases and 8 bases, with 20 bases remaining between them. Germline CDR1 and CDR2: MNHEY and SVGAGI. The CDR3 here is CASSYRSPGTSATQYF. DNA for the CDR3: TGTGCCAGCAGTTACCGCTCTCCCGGAACTTCAGCTACGCAGTATTTT.

This CDR3 reads CASSGHEGSRTGELFF. The CDR3 DNA is TGTGCCAGCAGCGGCCACGAGGGGTCTCGGACCGGGGAGCTGTTTTTT. The chain links TRBV5-6 to TRBJ2-2, with D possibly called TRBD1 or TRBD2 (5 bases each). The CDR3 covers 16 residues. The germline V gene has CDR1 SGHDT and CDR2 YYEEEE. Trimming cost V 4 bases and J 5 bases, with 18 bases left between them.

The chain recombines TRBV6-5 with TRBJ2-2; no firm D call. The CDR3 length is 12 residues. Trimming removed 2 bases from V and 6 bases from J, with 4 bases in between. The V gene's germline CDR1 is MNHEY and CDR2 SVGAGI. Here the CDR3 reads CASSYRSGELFF. The DNA of the CDR3 is TGTGCCAGCAGTTACCGTTCCGGGGAGCTGTTTTTT.

The chain couples TRBV6-5 to TRBJ1-5; the D is unclear. With 0 bases removed from V and 7 bases from J, the gap between germline ends came to 7 bases. This CDR3 has 13 residues. Germline V gene lookup returns CDR1 MNHEY and CDR2 SVGAGI. CDR3 loop: CASSYSRGQPQHF. CDR3 coding DNA: TGTGCCAGCAGTTACTCGCGCGGGCAGCCCCAGCATTTT.

The chain carries TRBV24-1 and TRBJ2-5; D perhaps matches TRBD1 (6 bases). Looked up from germline, CDR1 is KGHDR and CDR2 is SFDVKD. The CDR3 runs to 15 residues. With 3 bases removed from V and 7 bases from J, the gap between germline ends came to 17 bases. The CDR3 sequence: CATSDPTGREGTQYF. The CDR3 DNA reads as TGTGCCACCAGTGATCCAACAGGGAGAGAGGGGACCCAGTACTTC.

The chain uses TRBV9 and TRBJ2-3, with 7 bases matching TRBD1. Germline V gene lookup returns CDR1 SGDLS and CDR2 YYNGEE. CDR3 size: 16 residues. After removal of 4 bases from V and 2 bases from J, the junction contained 10 bases not matched to a gene. This CDR3 is CASSPRQGQHTDTQYF. DNA for the CDR3: TGTGCCAGCAGCCCACGACAGGGACAACACACAGATACGCAGTATTTT.

This clone appeared a single time. The genes are TRBV6-4 and TRBJ2-1, with 9 bases lining up with TRBD1. Trimming took 4 bases from V and 7 from J; bases not matched to a gene: 8. In germline, CDR1 is MRHNA, CDR2 SNTAGT. The CDR3 runs 15 residues. DNA of the CDR3: TGTGCCAGCAGTGGGGGGACAGGGCTTAGGAATGAGCAGTTCTTC. It encodes CASSGGTGLRNEQFF.

The rearrangement uses TRBV19 and TRBJ1-3; no reliable D call. V was cut by 6 bases and J by 0 bases, with 9 bases left in between. CDR3 length: 14 amino acids. CDR1 LNHDA and CDR2 SQIVND come from the germline V gene (reference sequence). The CDR3 bases are TGTGCCAGTAGGGTACCGGGCTCTGGAAACACCATATATTTT. Its translation is CASRVPGSGNTIYF.

J is TRBJ2-7 and V is TRBV6-5; weak D call: TRBD2 (6 bases). Germline V CDR1 and CDR2: MNHEY, SVGAGI. There are 15 residues in the CDR3. V was clipped by 6 bases and J by 6 bases, with 21 bases between them. CDR3 sequence reads: CASSRVMGGGSEQYV. The CDR3 DNA sequence: TGTGCCAGCAGCCGCGTAATGGGAGGAGGTAGCGAGCAGTACGTC.

DNA of the CDR3: TGTGCCAGCAGTAGGGGACAGGGGTCGATCGAGACCCAGTACTTC. It translates to CASSRGQGSIETQYF. The V gene is TRBV6-6, the J gene TRBJ2-5; 10 bases are shared with TRBD1. The CDR3 is made up of 15 amino acids. The germline V gene encodes CDR1 MNHNY and CDR2 SVGAGI (reference sequence). The ends lost 5 bases at V and 5 bases at J; junction bases unmatched: 8.

J is TRBJ2-6 and V is TRBV5-1; D not resolved. CDR1 SGHRS and CDR2 YFSETQ come from the germline V gene. The V gene lost 7 bases and the J gene lost 0 bases, with 14 bases spanning the gap. CDR3 length: 16 residues. For the CDR3, the DNA is TGCGCCAGCCGCTCTGACTTGGGCTCTGGGGCCAACGTCCTGACTTTC. Amino acid sequence: CASRSDLGSGANVLTF. Full variable domain (rest looked up from reference TRBV5-1 and TRBJ2-6): KAGVTQTPRYLIKTRGQQVTLSCSPISGHRSVSWYQQTPGQGLQFLFEYFSETQRNKGNFPGRFSGRQFSNSRSEMNVSTLELGDSALYLCASRSDLGSGANVLTFGAGSRLTVL.

This sequence joins TRBV24-1 and TRBJ2-3, with TRBD1 identical over 8 bases. Germline V gene lookup returns CDR1 KGHDR and CDR2 SFDVKD. J lost 8 bases, V lost 4 bases, and 10 bases had no gene match. The CDR3 is made up of 15 amino acids. Here the CDR3 DNA reads TGTGCCACCAGTGACCCCCGACAGGGGCAGGGTACGCAGTATTTT. It specifies CATSDPRQGQGTQYF.

The chain has TRBV5-1 and TRBJ2-1; a weak D match, TRBD2 (6 bases). The CDR3 is 14 residues long. Trimming left V 7 bases short and J 8 bases short, with 19 bases between. Germline V gene sequence: CDR1 SGHRS, CDR2 YFSETQ. In DNA form, the CDR3 reads TGCGCCAGCGCCGGGACTCCTGAGGGCCATGAGCAGTTCTTC. The encoded protein is CASAGTPEGHEQFF.

V and J are TRBV6-5 and TRBJ1-5, with D possibly TRBD1 on 6 matching bases. Germline V gene data show CDR1 as MNHEY and CDR2 as SVGAGI. The CDR3 contains 14 residues. V lost 4 bases and J 3 bases, leaving 10 bases between the germline ends. CDR3 bases: TGTGCCAGCAGTTTACAGGGAAACAATCAGCCCCAGCATTTT. This gives the protein CASSLQGNNQPQHF.

Note on this clone: At one boundary the junction diverges from the germline segment, which might be a read error. The chain recombines TRBV24-1 with TRBJ2-1; 8 bases map to TRBD2. Per the germline V gene, CDR1 is KGHDR and CDR2 is SFDVKD. This CDR3 comprises 16 residues. The CDR3 DNA is TGTGCCACCAGTGATACACGGGGGGGCCTATACAGTGAGCAGTTCTTC. It encodes CATSDTRGGLYSEQFF.

This clone has a handful of counts. This chain connects TRBV2 to TRBJ1-6, with 7 bases matching TRBD1. The CDR3 contains 14 residues. V lost 6 bases, J lost 10 bases, and 9 bases stayed unmatched. Germline loops: CDR1 SNHLY, CDR2 FYNNEI. The CDR3, as DNA: TGTGCCAGCAGGGTAGGGGGCGCGGGATCACCCCTCCACTTT. Translation gives CASRVGGAGSPLHF. Full variable domain (remainder filled in from reference TRBV2 and TRBJ1-6): EPEVTQTPSHQVTQMGQEVILRCVPISNHLYFYWYRQILGQKVEFLVSFYNNEISEKSEIFDDQFSVERPDGSNFTLKIRSTKLEDSAMYFCASRVGGAGSPLHFGNGTRLTVT.

Only a few counts were recorded for this clone. V and J are TRBV19 and TRBJ2-1; D ambiguous. V lost 4 bases to trimming and J lost 3 bases, with 4 bases between them. CDR3 length equals 12 residues. Per the germline V gene, CDR1 is LNHDA and CDR2 is SQIVND (reference sequence). This chain's CDR3 is CASSTNYNEQFF. The CDR3 DNA reads TGTGCCAGTAGTACAAACTACAATGAGCAGTTCTTC. Combining the CDR3 with reference TRBV19 and TRBJ2-1 gives the whole variable domain DGGITQSPKYLFRKEGQNVTLSCEQNLNHDAMYWYRQDPGQGLRLIYYSQIVNDFQKGDIAEGYSVSREKKESFPLTVTSAQKNPTAFYLCASSTNYNEQFFGPGTRLTVL.

This chain connects TRBV27 to TRBJ1-2, with 9 bases aligning to TRBD1. The germline V gene has CDR1 MNHEY and CDR2 SMNVEV (reference sequence). The junction had 7 bases not matched to a gene; V was cut back by 4 bases and J by 4 bases. This CDR3 is 15 amino acids long. CDR3 protein: CASSSPGQGLYGYTF. The CDR3 DNA reads as TGTGCCAGCAGTTCTCCGGGACAGGGCCTCTATGGCTACACCTTC.

The chain carries TRBV5-5 and TRBJ1-6; a possible D gene is TRBD1 (6 bases). The germline gives CDR1 SGHKS, CDR2 YYEKEE (reference sequence). Trimming shortened V by 1 base and J by 8 bases, and 13 bases separated the two germline ends. The CDR3 spans 15 residues. The CDR3, as DNA: TGTGCCAGCAGCTTGTTCGGGGGCGTAGATTCACCCCTCCACTTT. This sequence encodes CASSLFGGVDSPLHF.

This chain connects TRBV6-4 to TRBJ1-6; maybe TRBD1 (6 bases). Trimming took 6 bases from V and 4 from J, leaving 10 bases between them. The length of the CDR3 is 14 residues. Germline-derived CDR1 and CDR2 are MRHNA and SNTAGT. For the CDR3, the DNA is TGTGCCAGCAGAGGAGGGGGGTATAATTCACCCCTCCACTTT. Its protein product is CASRGGGYNSPLHF.

The V and J genes are TRBV2 and TRBJ1-2; tentatively, D is TRBD1 (5 bases). Trimming shortened V by 6 bases and J by 4 bases, and 15 bases separated the two germline ends. The CDR3 spans 14 residues. CDR1 and CDR2 from the germline V gene are SNHLY and FYNNEI. The CDR3 reads CASRNLQGGYGYTF. The CDR3 region has the DNA TGTGCCAGCAGGAACCTGCAGGGTGGCTATGGCTACACCTTC.

The chain combines TRBV6-6 with TRBJ2-3; 8 bases line up with TRBD1. CDR3 length equals 16 residues. Per the germline V gene, CDR1 is MNHNY and CDR2 is SVGAGI (reference sequence). V dropped 2 bases and J dropped 1; count of bases not matched to a gene: 5. CDR3 DNA: TGTGCCAGCAGTTACGCAGACAGGGGTGGCACAGATACGCAGTATTTT. It specifies CASSYADRGGTDTQYF.

This clone was observed a single time. The chain uses TRBV27 and TRBJ1-2, with 8 bases matching TRBD1. The CDR3 spans 15 residues. CDR1 is MNHEY and CDR2 is SMNVEV in the germline V gene (reference sequence). J lost 1 base, V lost 6 bases, and 7 bases had no gene match. Here the CDR3 reads CASRHQDRDNYGYTF. The CDR3 DNA reads TGTGCCAGCAGGCACCAGGACAGGGATAACTATGGCTACACCTTC.

The CDR3 DNA follows: TGCGCCAGCAGCTTGAGCGGCGGGCGAACCGGGGAGCTGTTTTTT. Amino acids: CASSLSGGRTGELFF. This chain joins TRBV5-1 and TRBJ2-2; maybe TRBD2 (5 bases). Between the trimmed V and J ends, which lost 1 base and 5 bases, there was a span of 12 bases. The CDR3 contains 15 residues. Looked up from germline, CDR1 is SGHRS and CDR2 is YFSETQ.